The following is a TCR beta chain sequence with its context. Its antigen remains unknown. Sequencing used immunoSEQ multiplex PCR; TCRdb keeps in-frame clones, though not all of them. The sample shows 120,000 or so clones, about nine tenths of them seen only once. The data originate from a study of T cell responses to AZD1222 COVID-19 vaccine. The study, taken as a whole, reports: Spike-wide vaccine-associated CD4 TCRs dominated at 160-218 and 743-854. Researchers took repertoire samples only after the peak T cell response had come. Within unmutated variant regions lay the reported targets of nearly half of spike-specific TCRs.

The source material was peripheral blood, sampled on day 0 of AZD1222 vaccination. The TCR originated in an adult in good health.

The CDR3 DNA follows: TGTGCCAGCAGTGACGAGTTTGGGAGCAATCAGCCCCAGCATTTT. Its translation is CASSDEFGSNQPQHF. This chain links TRBV6-4 with TRBJ1-5; no firm D call. V was trimmed by 2 bases and J by 1 base, leaving 9 bases between them. Germline V gene sequence: CDR1 MRHNA, CDR2 SNTAGT. This CDR3 has 15 amino acids.